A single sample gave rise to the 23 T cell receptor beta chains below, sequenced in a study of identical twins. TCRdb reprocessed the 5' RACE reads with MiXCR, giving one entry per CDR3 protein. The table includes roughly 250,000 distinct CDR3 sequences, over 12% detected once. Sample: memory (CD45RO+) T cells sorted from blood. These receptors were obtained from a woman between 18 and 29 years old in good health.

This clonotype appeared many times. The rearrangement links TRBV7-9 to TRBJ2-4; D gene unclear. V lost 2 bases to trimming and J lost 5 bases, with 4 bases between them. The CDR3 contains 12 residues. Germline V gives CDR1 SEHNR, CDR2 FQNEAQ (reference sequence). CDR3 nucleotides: TGTGCCAGCAGCTTACCAGAAAACATTCAGTACTTC. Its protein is CASSLPENIQYF.

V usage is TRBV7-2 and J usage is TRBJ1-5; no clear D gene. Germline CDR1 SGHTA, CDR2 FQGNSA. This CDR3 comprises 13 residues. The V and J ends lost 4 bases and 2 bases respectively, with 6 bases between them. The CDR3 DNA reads TGTGCCAGCAGCTCTGAAGGCAATCAGCCCCAGCATTTT. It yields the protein CASSSEGNQPQHF. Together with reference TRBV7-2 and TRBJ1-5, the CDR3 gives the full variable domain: GAGVSQSPSNKVTEKGKDVELRCDPISGHTALYWYRQSLGQGLEFLIYFQGNSAPDKSGLPSDRFSAERTGGSVSTLTIQRTQQEDSAVYLCASSSEGNQPQHFGDGTRLSIL.

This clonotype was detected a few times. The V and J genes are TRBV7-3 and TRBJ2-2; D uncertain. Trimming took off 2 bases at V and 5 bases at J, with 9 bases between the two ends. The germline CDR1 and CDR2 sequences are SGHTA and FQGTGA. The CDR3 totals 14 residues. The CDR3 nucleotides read TGTGCCAGCAGCTTAGGGCAGATGACCGGGGAGCTGTTTTTT. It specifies CASSLGQMTGELFF.

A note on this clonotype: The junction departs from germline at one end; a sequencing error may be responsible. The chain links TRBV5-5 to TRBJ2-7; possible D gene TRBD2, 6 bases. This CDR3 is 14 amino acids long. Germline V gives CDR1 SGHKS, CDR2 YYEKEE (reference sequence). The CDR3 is CAISPGGTAVEQYF. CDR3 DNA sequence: TGTGCCATCAGCCCTGGCGGGACCGCCGTAGAGCAGTACTTC. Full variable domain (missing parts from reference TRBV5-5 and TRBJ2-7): DAGVTQSPTHLIKTRGQQVTLRCSPISGHKSVSWYQQVLGQGPQFIFQYYEKEERGRGNFPDRFSARQFPNYSSELNVNALLLGDSALYLCAISPGGTAVEQYFGPGTRLTVT.

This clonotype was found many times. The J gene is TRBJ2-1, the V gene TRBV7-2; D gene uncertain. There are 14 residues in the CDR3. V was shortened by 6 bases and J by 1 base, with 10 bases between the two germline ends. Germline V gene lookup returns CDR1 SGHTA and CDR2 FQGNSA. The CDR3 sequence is CASRGTASYNEQFF. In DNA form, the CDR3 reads TGTGCCAGCAGGGGAACGGCTTCCTACAATGAGCAGTTCTTC.

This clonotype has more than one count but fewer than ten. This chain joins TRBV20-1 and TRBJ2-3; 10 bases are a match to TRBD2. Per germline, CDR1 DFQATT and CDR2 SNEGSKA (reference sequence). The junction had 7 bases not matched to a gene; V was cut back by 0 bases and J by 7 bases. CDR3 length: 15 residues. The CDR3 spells CSARDPLAGANTQYF. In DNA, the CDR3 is TGCAGTGCTAGAGATCCGCTAGCGGGAGCAAATACGCAGTATTTT.

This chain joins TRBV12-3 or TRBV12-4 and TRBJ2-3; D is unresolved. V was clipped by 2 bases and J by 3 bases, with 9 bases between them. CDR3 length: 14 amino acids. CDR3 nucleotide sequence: TGTGCCAGCAGTTTACGGGCAGGTACAGATACGCAGTATTTT. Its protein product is CASSLRAGTDTQYF.

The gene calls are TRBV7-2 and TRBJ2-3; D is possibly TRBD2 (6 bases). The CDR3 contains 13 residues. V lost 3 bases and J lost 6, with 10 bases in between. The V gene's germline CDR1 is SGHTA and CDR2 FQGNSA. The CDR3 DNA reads TGTGCCAGCAGCTTTTATGCGGGGGATACGCAGTATTTT. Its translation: CASSFYAGDTQYF. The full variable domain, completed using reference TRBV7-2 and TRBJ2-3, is GAGVSQSPSNKVTEKGKDVELRCDPISGHTALYWYRQSLGQGLEFLIYFQGNSAPDKSGLPSDRFSAERTGGSVSTLTIQRTQQEDSAVYLCASSFYAGDTQYFGPGTRLTVL.

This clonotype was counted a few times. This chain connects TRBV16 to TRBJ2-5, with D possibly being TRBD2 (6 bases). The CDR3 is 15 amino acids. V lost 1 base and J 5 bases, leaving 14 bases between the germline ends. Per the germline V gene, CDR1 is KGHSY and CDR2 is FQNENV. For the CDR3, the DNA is TGTGCCAGCAGCCAATGGAGGGCTCCGGCGGAGACCCAGTACTTC. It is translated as CASSQWRAPAETQYF.

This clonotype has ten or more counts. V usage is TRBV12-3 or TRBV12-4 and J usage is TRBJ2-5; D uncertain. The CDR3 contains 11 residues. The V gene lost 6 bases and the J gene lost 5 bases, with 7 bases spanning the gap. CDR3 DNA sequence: TGTGCCAGCAGCCAGCAGGAGACCCAGTACTTC. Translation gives CASSQQETQYF.

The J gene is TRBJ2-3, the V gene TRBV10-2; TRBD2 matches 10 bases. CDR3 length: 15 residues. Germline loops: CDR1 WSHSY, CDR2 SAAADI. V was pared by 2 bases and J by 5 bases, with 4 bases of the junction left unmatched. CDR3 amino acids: CASSELAGDGDTQYF. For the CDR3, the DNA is TGCGCCAGCAGTGAGCTAGCGGGAGATGGAGATACGCAGTATTTT.

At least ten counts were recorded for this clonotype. CDR3 sequence reads: CASSVVDRGSPLHF. In DNA form, the CDR3 reads TGTGCCAGCAGCGTAGTTGACAGGGGATCACCCCTCCACTTT. The chain joins TRBV9 to TRBJ1-6; 8 positions match TRBD1. This CDR3 spans 14 amino acids. J was trimmed by 10 bases and V by 0 bases; bases with no gene match: 3. Germline V gene sequence: CDR1 SGDLS, CDR2 YYNGEE.

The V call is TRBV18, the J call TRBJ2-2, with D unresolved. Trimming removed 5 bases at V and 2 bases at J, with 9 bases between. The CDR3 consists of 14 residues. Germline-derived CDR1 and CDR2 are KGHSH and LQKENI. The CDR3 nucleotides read TGTGCCAGCTCAAGCGCGGCAAACACCGGGGAGCTGTTTTTT. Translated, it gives CASSSAANTGELFF.

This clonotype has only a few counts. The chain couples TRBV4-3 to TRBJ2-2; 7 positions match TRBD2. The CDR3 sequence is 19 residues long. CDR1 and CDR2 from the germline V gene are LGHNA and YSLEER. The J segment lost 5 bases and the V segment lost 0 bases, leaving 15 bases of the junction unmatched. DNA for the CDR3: TGCGCCAGCAGCCAAGAACCGGGTTACGGGGGGACGGGGACCGGGGAGCTGTTTTTT. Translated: CASSQEPGYGGTGTGELFF.

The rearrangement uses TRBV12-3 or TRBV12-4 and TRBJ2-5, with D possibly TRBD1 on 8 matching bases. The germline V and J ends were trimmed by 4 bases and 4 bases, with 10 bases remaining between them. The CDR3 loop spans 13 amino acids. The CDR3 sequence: CASSYRGGETQYF. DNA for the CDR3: TGTGCCAGCAGTTACAGGGGGGGAGAGACCCAGTACTTC.

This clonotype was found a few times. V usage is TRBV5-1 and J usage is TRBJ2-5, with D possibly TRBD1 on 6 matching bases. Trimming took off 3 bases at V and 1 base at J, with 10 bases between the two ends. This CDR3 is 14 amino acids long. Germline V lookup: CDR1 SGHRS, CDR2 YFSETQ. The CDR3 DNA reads TGCGCCAGCAGCTCGGGACATAGCCAAGAGACCCAGTACTTC. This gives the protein CASSSGHSQETQYF.

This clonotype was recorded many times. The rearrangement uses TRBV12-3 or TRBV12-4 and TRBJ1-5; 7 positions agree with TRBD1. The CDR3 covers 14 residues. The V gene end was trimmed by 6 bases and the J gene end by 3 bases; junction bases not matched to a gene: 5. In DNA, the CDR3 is TGTGCCAGCAGGGCAACAGGGGACAATCAGCCCCAGCATTTT. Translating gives CASRATGDNQPQHF.

CDR3 sequence reads: CASSRMGPLISGANVLTF. The CDR3 DNA reads TGCGCCAGCAGCCGCATGGGGCCATTAATTTCTGGGGCCAACGTCCTGACTTTC. This rearrangement joins TRBV5-1 to TRBJ2-6, with D possibly being TRBD1 (5 bases). The CDR3 spans 18 residues. Germline lookup yields CDR1 SGHRS and CDR2 YFSETQ. The ends were cut back, 4 bases at V and 1 base at J, with 18 bases in the middle.

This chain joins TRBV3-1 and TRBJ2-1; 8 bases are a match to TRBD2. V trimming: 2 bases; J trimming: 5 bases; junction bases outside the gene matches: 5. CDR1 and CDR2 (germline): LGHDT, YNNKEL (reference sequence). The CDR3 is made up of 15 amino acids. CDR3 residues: CASSQFFGGDNEQFF. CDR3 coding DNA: TGTGCCAGCAGCCAATTTTTCGGGGGGGACAATGAGCAGTTCTTC.

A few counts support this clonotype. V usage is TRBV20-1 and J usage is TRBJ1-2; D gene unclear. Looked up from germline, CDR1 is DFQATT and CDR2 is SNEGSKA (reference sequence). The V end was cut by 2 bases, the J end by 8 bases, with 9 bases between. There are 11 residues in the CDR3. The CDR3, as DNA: TGCAGTGCTAGAAAGGGTGGCGGCTACACCTTC. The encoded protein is CSARKGGGYTF.

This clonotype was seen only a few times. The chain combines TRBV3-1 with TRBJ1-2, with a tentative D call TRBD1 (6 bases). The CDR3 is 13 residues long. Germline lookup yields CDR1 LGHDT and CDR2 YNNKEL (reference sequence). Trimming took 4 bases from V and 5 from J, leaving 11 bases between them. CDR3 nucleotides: TGTGCCAGCAGCCCCACTGGACAGTATGGCTACACCTTC. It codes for CASSPTGQYGYTF.

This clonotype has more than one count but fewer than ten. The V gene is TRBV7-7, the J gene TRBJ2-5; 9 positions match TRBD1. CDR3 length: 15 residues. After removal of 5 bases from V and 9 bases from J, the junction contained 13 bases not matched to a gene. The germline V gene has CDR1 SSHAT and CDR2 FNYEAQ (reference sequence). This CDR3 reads CASSPTGQGRQSQYF. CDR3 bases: TGTGCCAGCAGCCCAACGGGACAGGGTAGACAGTCCCAGTACTTC.

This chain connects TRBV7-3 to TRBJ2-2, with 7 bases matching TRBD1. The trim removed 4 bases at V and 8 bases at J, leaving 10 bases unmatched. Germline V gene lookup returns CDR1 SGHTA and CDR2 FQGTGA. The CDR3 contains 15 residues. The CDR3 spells CASSSNLGGRGELFF. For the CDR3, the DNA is TGTGCCAGCAGCTCAAACCTAGGGGGCCGAGGGGAGCTGTTTTTT.